Listed below are T cell receptor beta chains from one sample, sequenced in a study of T-cell reconstitution after alpha-beta-depleted transplantation in children. TCRdb reanalysed the PCR reads using MiXCR and keeps one entry per CDR3 protein. This table holds some 600,000 distinct CDR3 sequences, approximately 12% found once. The sequencing used PBMCs, mostly from graft donor cells, collected 360 days after TCRalphabeta/CD19-depleted stem cell transplant. All receptors derive from a male patient between 5 and 17 years old who had a stem cell transplant for acute myeloid leukemia, so the T cells may come from the graft donor. Each CDR3 is given with its conserved first and last residue. The D gene is left open where the match is weak. Expanded clones are given a class, and other clones once, few, many or no size at all.

v_gene: TRBV28
j_gene: TRBJ2-5
abundance: -
d_gene: TRBD1
CDR3aa: CASSLTGKVQETQYF
CDR3nt: TGTGCCAGCAGTTTGACAGGGAAAGTACAAGAGACCCAGTACTTC

v_gene: TRBV20-1
j_gene: TRBJ2-5
abundance: -
d_gene: TRBD1
CDR3aa: CSARRAGGVWETQYF
CDR3nt: TGCAGTGCTAGAAGGGCAGGGGGCGTTTGGGAGACCCAGTACTTC

v_gene: TRBV11-2
j_gene: TRBJ1-5
abundance: -
d_gene: -
CDR3aa: CASRDGGFGQPQHF
CDR3nt: TGTGCCAGCAGGGATGGAGGATTTGGTCAGCCCCAGCATTTT

v_gene: TRBV25-1
j_gene: TRBJ1-1
abundance: many
d_gene: -
CDR3aa: CASSERQGSEAFF
CDR3nt: TGTGCCAGCAGTGAACGCCAGGGTTCTGAAGCTTTCTTT

v_gene: TRBV9
j_gene: TRBJ2-3
abundance: -
d_gene: -
CDR3aa: CASSALWGDTDTQYF
CDR3nt: TGTGCCAGCAGCGCTCTCTGGGGGGACACAGATACGCAGTATTTT

v_gene: TRBV27
j_gene: TRBJ2-3
abundance: -
d_gene: TRBD1
CDR3aa: CASEPGQGADTQYF
CDR3nt: TGTGCCAGCGAGCCGGGACAGGGGGCAGATACGCAGTATTTT

v_gene: TRBV20-1
j_gene: TRBJ2-3
abundance: few
d_gene: -
CDR3aa: CSASDVGILDTQYF
CDR3nt: TGCAGTGCTAGTGATGTCGGTATCCTAGATACGCAGTATTTT

v_gene: TRBV29-1
j_gene: TRBJ1-1
abundance: -
d_gene: TRBD1
CDR3aa: CSAGTGGNTEAFF
CDR3nt: TGCAGCGCGGGGACAGGGGGGAACACTGAAGCTTTCTTT

v_gene: TRBV27
j_gene: TRBJ1-2
abundance: few
d_gene: TRBD1
CDR3aa: CASSTTTGGYGYTF
CDR3nt: TGTGCCAGCAGTACCACGACAGGGGGGTATGGCTACACCTTC

v_gene: TRBV6-5
j_gene: TRBJ2-3
abundance: many
d_gene: -
CDR3aa: CASSWADTQYF
CDR3nt: TGTGCCAGCAGTTGGGCAGATACGCAGTATTTT

v_gene: TRBV6-1
j_gene: TRBJ2-4
abundance: -
d_gene: TRBD1
CDR3aa: CASSTDRDTKNIQYF
CDR3nt: TGTGCCAGCAGCACCGACAGGGATACCAAAAACATTCAGTACTTC

v_gene: TRBV7-6
j_gene: TRBJ2-2
abundance: few
d_gene: TRBD1
CDR3aa: CASSSQGADGELFF
CDR3nt: TGTGCCAGCAGCTCCCAGGGGGCCGACGGGGAGCTGTTTTTT

v_gene: TRBV29-1
j_gene: TRBJ2-7
abundance: few
d_gene: -
CDR3aa: CSVVENYEQYF
CDR3nt: TGCAGCGTTGTAGAAAACTACGAGCAGTACTTC

v_gene: TRBV28
j_gene: TRBJ2-3
abundance: many
d_gene: -
CDR3aa: CASSLCVATGTDTQYF
CDR3nt: TGTGCCAGCAGTTTATGTGTGGCGACGGGCACAGATACGCAGTATTTT

v_gene: TRBV6-2/TRBV6-3
j_gene: TRBJ1-1
abundance: few
d_gene: -
CDR3aa: CASSYAGHPSDTEAFF
CDR3nt: TGTGCCAGCAGTTACGCCGGACACCCTTCGGACACTGAAGCTTTCTTT

v_gene: TRBV20-1
j_gene: TRBJ2-7
abundance: few
d_gene: -
CDR3aa: CSARLNEQYF
CDR3nt: TGCAGTGCTCGGCTAAACGAGCAGTACTTC

v_gene: TRBV12-5
j_gene: TRBJ2-3
abundance: -
d_gene: TRBD1
CDR3aa: CASGSFGQGTDTQYF
CDR3nt: TGTGCTAGTGGGTCTTTCGGACAGGGCACAGATACGCAGTATTTT

v_gene: TRBV29-1
j_gene: TRBJ2-3
abundance: few
d_gene: TRBD2
CDR3aa: CSVGEGMDTQYF
CDR3nt: TGCAGCGTTGGGGAGGGGATGGATACGCAGTATTTT

v_gene: TRBV24-1
j_gene: TRBJ2-5
abundance: few
d_gene: TRBD2
CDR3aa: CATSDSSGSPQETQYF
CDR3nt: TGTGCCACCAGTGATTCTAGCGGGAGTCCTCAAGAGACCCAGTACTTC

v_gene: TRBV5-1
j_gene: TRBJ1-2
abundance: -
d_gene: -
CDR3aa: CASSLEVFYGYTF
CDR3nt: TGCGCCAGCAGCTTGGAAGTCTTCTATGGCTACACCTTC

v_gene: TRBV12-3/TRBV12-4
j_gene: TRBJ2-4
abundance: -
d_gene: -
CDR3aa: CASSLVLLTGARPGNIQYF
CDR3nt: TGTGCCAGCAGTTTAGTCCTCTTAACGGGGGCACGCCCGGGGAACATTCAGTACTTC

v_gene: TRBV29-1
j_gene: TRBJ2-3
abundance: many
d_gene: TRBD2
CDR3aa: CSVERLAGVADTQYF
CDR3nt: TGCAGCGTTGAGCGACTAGCGGGAGTAGCAGATACGCAGTATTTT

v_gene: TRBV7-2
j_gene: TRBJ1-2
abundance: -
d_gene: -
CDR3aa: CASSLGRNRHYGYTF
CDR3nt: TGTGCCAGCAGCTTAGGGCGGAACAGGCACTATGGCTACACCTTC

v_gene: TRBV7-3
j_gene: TRBJ1-1
abundance: -
d_gene: -
CDR3aa: CASSLTGTIQAYTEAFF
CDR3nt: TGTGCCAGCAGCCTAACGGGCACGATTCAAGCTTACACTGAAGCTTTCTTT

v_gene: TRBV29-1
j_gene: TRBJ2-7
abundance: -
d_gene: TRBD2
CDR3aa: CSVVRAGGLEQYF
CDR3nt: TGCAGCGTTGTGCGGGCGGGAGGCCTCGAGCAGTACTTC

v_gene: TRBV5-1
j_gene: TRBJ2-3
abundance: few
d_gene: -
CDR3aa: CASSLSGQHTDTQYF
CDR3nt: TGCGCCAGCAGCTTGAGTGGTCAGCACACAGATACGCAGTATTTT

v_gene: TRBV6-5
j_gene: TRBJ2-1
abundance: many
d_gene: TRBD2
CDR3aa: CASSHRLTSGRADEQFF
CDR3nt: TGTGCCAGCAGCCACCGTCTGACTAGCGGGAGGGCCGATGAGCAGTTCTTC

v_gene: TRBV9
j_gene: TRBJ2-5
abundance: -
d_gene: -
CDR3aa: CASSAGTYQETQYF
CDR3nt: TGTGCCAGCAGCGCCGGGACATACCAAGAGACCCAGTACTTC

v_gene: TRBV20-1
j_gene: TRBJ2-7
abundance: many
d_gene: -
CDR3aa: CSARSLASTYEQYF
CDR3nt: TGCAGTGCTAGAAGTTTAGCGTCCACCTACGAGCAGTACTTC

v_gene: TRBV28
j_gene: TRBJ2-7
abundance: many
d_gene: -
CDR3aa: CASSSALYEQYF
CDR3nt: TGTGCCAGCAGTTCGGCCCTTTACGAGCAGTACTTC

v_gene: TRBV4-3
j_gene: TRBJ2-3
abundance: few
d_gene: -
CDR3aa: CASSQDSGTQYF
CDR3nt: TGCGCCAGCAGCCAAGATAGCGGTACGCAGTATTTT

v_gene: TRBV4-2
j_gene: TRBJ2-5
abundance: many
d_gene: -
CDR3aa: CASSQDLLQETQYF
CDR3nt: TGTGCCAGCAGCCAAGATCTATTGCAAGAGACCCAGTACTTC

v_gene: TRBV6-5
j_gene: TRBJ2-1
abundance: -
d_gene: TRBD2
CDR3aa: CASSYSAGALDEQFF
CDR3nt: TGTGCCAGCAGTTACTCAGCGGGGGCCCTGGATGAGCAGTTCTTC